The present T cell receptor beta chain was sequenced within a study of metastatic and nonmetastatic thyroid tumors. About the research overall: Blood and tumor or nodule tissue repertoires from malignant and benign thyroid patients were compared. Study observations and caveats: Patients with malignant thyroid tumors reportedly had significantly higher TCR beta diversity than those with benign nodules, in blood and tumor.

This clone was counted ten times or more. No antigen is known for it. Per germline, CDR1 SNHLY and CDR2 FYNNEI. This CDR3 has 16 amino acids. V was trimmed by 9 bases and J by 1 base, leaving 18 bases between them. In the original analysis: The authors used CDR3 differences across clinicopathological groups to build a distant-metastasis classifier for papillary thyroid cancer. TCRdb re-clonotyped the PCR reads through MiXCR. TCRdb's processing, not the authors' own work, is the source of the V and J calls. The table shows about 18,000 clones, with around 25% occurring only once. No treatment had been given to any patient before thyroid surgery.

V gene TRBV2 combines with J gene TRBJ2-2, with D possibly called TRBD1 or TRBD2 (5 bases each). The clonotype was recovered from a female donor with papillary thyroid cancer or a benign thyroid nodule (not recorded which). Some clones in this sample may be carry-over from other donors' samples. What was sequenced was adjacent normal tissue. The chain's CDR3 is CARSLQTGLNTGELFF. CDR3 coding DNA: TGTGCCAGATCTCTCCAAACAGGACTGAACACCGGGGAGCTGTTTTTT.